The 31 T cell receptor beta chains below all came from one sample that was sequenced in a study of memory CD4+ T cells and cytomegalovirus serostatus. The sort gate was single viable CD3+CD4+CD8-CD45RO+ cells for memory CD4+ T cells. Libraries were prepared by immunoSEQ multiplex PCR; TCRdb keeps only in-frame clonotypes and omits some of them. This table has around 50,000 clones, around 82% appearing once. The sequenced material came from memory CD4+ T cells from blood. The receptors originated from an adult in good health and CMV-seronegative.

The count of this clone is one. The rearrangement links TRBV11-2 to TRBJ1-2; D unresolved. Trimming left V 4 bases short and J 4 bases short, with 7 bases between. The length of the CDR3 is 12 residues. Germline-derived CDR1 and CDR2 are SGHAT and FQNNGV. As DNA, the CDR3 is TGTGCCAGCAGCTCGAGATCCTATGGCTACACCTTC. It is translated as CASSSRSYGYTF.

The rearrangement joins TRBV5-6 to TRBJ1-1; 7 nucleotides agree with TRBD1. The V gene's germline CDR1 is SGHDT and CDR2 YYEEEE. Trimming cost V 3 bases and J 6 bases; bases outside gene matches: 2. This CDR3 region has 12 residues. For the CDR3, the DNA is TGTGCCAGCAGCTCGGACAGGTCTGAAGCTTTCTTT. It translates to CASSSDRSEAFF.

The V and J genes are TRBV7-8 and TRBJ1-5; no reliable D call. Looked up from germline, CDR1 is SGHVS and CDR2 is FQNEAQ. The CDR3 covers 14 residues. V was cut by 5 bases and J by 6 bases, with 14 bases left in between. Here the CDR3 DNA reads TGTGCCAGCAGCCCCGGGCAGGTCTCTCAGCCCCAGCATTTT. Its translation is CASSPGQVSQPQHF. The whole variable domain, remainder taken from reference TRBV7-8 and TRBJ1-5, is GAGVSQSPRYKVAKRGQDVALRCDPISGHVSLFWYQQALGQGPEFLTYFQNEAQLDKSGLPSDRFFAERPEGSVSTLKIQRTQQEDSAVYLCASSPGQVSQPQHFGDGTRLSIL.

This chain uses TRBV7-6 with TRBJ2-5, with 7 bases lining up with TRBD2. Germline loops: CDR1 SGHVS, CDR2 FNYEAQ. The CDR3 is made up of 16 amino acids. V lost 4 bases and J lost 5; bases outside the gene matches: 13. The CDR3 region is CASSSVGGGPRETQYF. In DNA form, the CDR3 reads TGTGCCAGCAGCTCGGTGGGGGGAGGGCCCCGGGAGACCCAGTACTTC.

Concerning this clone: The same CDR3 arises from other DNA sequences in this sample as well. This sequence joins TRBV7-3 and TRBJ2-3; no reliable D call. V was clipped by 4 bases and J by 1 base, with 6 bases between them. This CDR3 comprises 13 residues. Germline V gene sequence: CDR1 SGHTA, CDR2 FQGTGA. CDR3 region: CASSSARTDTQYF. Written as DNA, the CDR3 is TGTGCCAGCAGCTCTGCCCGCACAGATACGCAGTATTTT.

In its sample, this clone ranks as medium-sized (0.01 to 0.1%). V and J are TRBV14 and TRBJ1-2, with TRBD1 matching 9 bases. This CDR3 region has 12 residues. Germline CDR1 and CDR2: SGHDN and FVKESK. Trimming cost V 4 bases and J 8 bases; bases outside gene matches: 2. CDR3 sequence (DNA): TGTGCCAGCAGCCGGACAGGGGAGGGCTACACCTTC. Its translation: CASSRTGEGYTF.

The V gene is TRBV9, the J gene TRBJ2-1; D gene ambiguous. This CDR3 has 15 residues. CDR1 and CDR2 (germline): SGDLS, YYNGEE. The germline V and J ends were trimmed by 0 bases and 6 bases, with 13 bases remaining between them. The CDR3: CASSVDARMSNEQFF. The CDR3 bases are TGTGCCAGCAGCGTAGACGCCAGAATGTCCAATGAGCAGTTCTTC.

This clone was counted only a few times. The chain joins TRBV11-1 to TRBJ2-3, with D perhaps TRBD2 (6 bases). The CDR3 has 12 residues. Trimming shortened V by 6 bases and J by 5 bases, and 9 bases separated the two germline ends. Germline-derived CDR1 and CDR2 are SGHAT and FQDESV (reference sequence). The DNA for the CDR3 is TGTGCCAGCAGTTCGCGGGGAGATACGCAGTATTTT. This encodes CASSSRGDTQYF.

The V gene is TRBV19, the J gene TRBJ2-3; 8 nucleotides match TRBD2. CDR1 and CDR2 from the germline V gene are LNHDA and SQIVND (reference sequence). The CDR3 totals 14 residues. The CDR3: CASREGPVTDTQYF. The CDR3 bases are TGTGCTTCCCGGGAGGGCCCTGTCACAGATACGCAGTATTTT.

The chain links TRBV6-1 to TRBJ2-3; D is unresolved. The V gene lost 2 bases and the J gene lost 5 bases, with 17 bases spanning the gap. The CDR3 loop spans 16 amino acids. Germline CDR1 and CDR2: MNHNS and SASEGT. CDR3 loop: CASSELTLTVGDTQYF. For the CDR3, the DNA is TGTGCCAGCAGTGAACTTACACTAACCGTGGGAGATACGCAGTATTTT.

This clone was counted a few times. This chain connects TRBV28 to TRBJ1-1; D not resolved. V was cut by 5 bases and J by 1 base, with 5 bases left in between. The germline V gene encodes CDR1 MDHEN and CDR2 SYDVKM. The CDR3 is 12 amino acids. This CDR3 reads CASSGQNTEAFF. The DNA for the CDR3 is TGTGCCAGCAGTGGGCAGAACACTGAAGCTTTCTTT.

The V gene is TRBV10-2, the J gene TRBJ2-1; no reliable D call. V lost 3 bases to trimming and J lost 0 bases, with 9 bases between them. The CDR3 totals 15 residues. The germline V gene has CDR1 WSHSY and CDR2 SAAADI. The CDR3 spells CASSDRLPSYNEQFF. CDR3 sequence (DNA): TGCGCCAGCAGTGACCGGTTACCCTCCTACAATGAGCAGTTCTTC.

The rearrangement joins TRBV19 to TRBJ2-7; D remains ambiguous. V dropped 2 bases and J dropped 2 bases, with 13 bases sitting between them. The CDR3 loop spans 15 amino acids. CDR1 and CDR2 from the germline V gene are LNHDA and SQIVND (reference sequence). DNA for the CDR3: TGTGCCAGTAGTATAAGATGGCTTTCTACCTACGAGCAGTACTTC. It codes for CASSIRWLSTYEQYF.

This clone appeared once. The V gene is TRBV5-6, the J gene TRBJ2-7, with 8 bases identical to TRBD2. V lost 4 bases, J lost 4 bases, and 10 bases stayed unmatched. Germline CDR1 and CDR2: SGHDT and YYEEEE. This CDR3 spans 15 amino acids. CDR3 sequence reads: CASSQRGRARYEQYF. In DNA form, the CDR3 reads TGTGCCAGCAGCCAGCGGGGGCGGGCGAGGTACGAGCAGTACTTC. The full variable domain, its missing parts supplied by reference TRBV5-6 and TRBJ2-7, is DAGVTQSPTHLIKTRGQQVTLRCSPKSGHDTVSWYQQALGQGPQFIFQYYEEEERQRGNFPDRFSGHQFPNYSSELNVNALLLGDSALYLCASSQRGRARYEQYFGPGTRLTVT.

This clone was recorded a few times. The chain is built from TRBV18 and TRBJ2-7; 11 bases line up with TRBD2. Germline-derived CDR1 and CDR2 are KGHSH and LQKENI. The CDR3 spans 14 residues. The V and J ends lost 5 bases and 2 bases, in that order; junction bases with no gene match: 2. CDR3 residues: CASSGTSGTYEQYF. CDR3 nucleotide sequence: TGTGCCAGCTCAGGGACTAGCGGAACCTACGAGCAGTACTTC.

The genes are TRBV10-3 and TRBJ1-3; D is undetermined. V was cut by 8 bases and J by 4 bases, with 9 bases left in between. Germline V gives CDR1 ENHRY, CDR2 SYGVKD. The CDR3 covers 12 residues. CDR3 DNA: TGTGCCATCTCCGGAGGAGGAAACACCATATATTTT. It encodes CAISGGGNTIYF.

A few counts support this clone. The CDR3 region is CASTSEAGNIQYF. CDR3 DNA sequence: TGTGCCAGCACCTCGGAGGCCGGGAACATTCAGTACTTC. The genes are TRBV2 and TRBJ2-4, with D maybe TRBD2 (5 bases). CDR3 length equals 13 residues. Trimming removed 7 bases at V and 7 bases at J, with 14 bases between. Germline-derived CDR1 and CDR2 are SNHLY and FYNNEI. Supplemented by reference TRBV2 and TRBJ2-4, the full variable domain reads EPEVTQTPSHQVTQMGQEVILRCVPISNHLYFYWYRQILGQKVEFLVSFYNNEISEKSEIFDDQFSVERPDGSNFTLKIRSTKLEDSAMYFCASTSEAGNIQYFGAGTRLSVL.

V gene TRBV5-5 combines with J gene TRBJ1-3; no reliable D call. The CDR3 spans 11 residues. V was pared by 2 bases and J by 3 bases, with 0 bases between. CDR1 is SGHKS, CDR2 YYEKEE, per germline (reference sequence). CDR3 DNA: TGTGCCAGCAGCTTTGGAAACACCATATATTTT. It yields the protein CASSFGNTIYF.

The chain combines TRBV28 with TRBJ1-4; D remains ambiguous. This CDR3 comprises 15 residues. CDR1 and CDR2 (germline): MDHEN, SYDVKM. The V end was cut by 10 bases, the J end by 7 bases, with 22 bases between. CDR3 bases: TGTGCCACCCTAGAACCGGGTTTGGGAGGTGAAAAACTGTTTTTT. As protein: CATLEPGLGGEKLFF.

The chain links TRBV6-1 to TRBJ2-1; D is uncertain. Germline assignment: CDR1 MNHNS and CDR2 SASEGT. Trimming removed 1 base at V and 10 bases at J, with 20 bases between. This CDR3 contains 16 residues. Here the CDR3 DNA reads TGTGCCAGCAGTGAAGAGGCAGGCAAGCCCCAGGAGGAGCAGTTCTTC. Translation: CASSEEAGKPQEEQFF.

V gene TRBV5-4 combines with J gene TRBJ2-1, with 9 bases that match TRBD2. Germline CDR1 SGHNT, CDR2 YYREEE (reference sequence). This CDR3 spans 16 amino acids. V gave up 0 bases and J gave up 7 bases; unmatched junction bases: 8. This CDR3 reads CASSLGGDSGRNEQFF. CDR3 sequence (DNA): TGTGCCAGCAGCTTGGGGGGCGATAGCGGGAGAAATGAGCAGTTCTTC.

The chain has TRBV2 and TRBJ1-4; 7 positions agree with TRBD1. CDR3 length equals 19 residues. Looked up from germline, CDR1 is SNHLY and CDR2 is FYNNEI. With 2 bases clipped from V and 2 bases from J, the junction kept 14 bases outside the gene matches. This CDR3 reads CASSESRLGGGATNEKLFF. The CDR3 nucleotides are TGTGCCAGCAGTGAATCTAGGTTAGGAGGGGGCGCGACTAATGAAAAACTGTTTTTT.

V usage is TRBV11-2 and J usage is TRBJ2-7; possible D gene TRBD2, 6 bases. CDR3 length: 15 residues. Looked up from germline, CDR1 is SGHAT and CDR2 is FQNNGV. V lost 4 bases to trimming and J lost 6 bases, with 19 bases between them. CDR3 DNA: TGTGCCAGCAGCTGGACTCTAGTGGGAGGTTTCGAGCAGTACTTC. Encoded protein: CASSWTLVGGFEQYF.

This chain joins TRBV6-1 and TRBJ2-7, with D unresolved. Trimming took 2 bases from V and 3 from J, leaving 14 bases between them. The CDR3 runs 15 residues. CDR1 is MNHNS, CDR2 SASEGT, per germline. The CDR3 sequence: CASSERFGILYEQYF. CDR3 in DNA: TGTGCCAGCAGTGAACGGTTTGGCATTCTCTACGAGCAGTACTTC.

The chain recombines TRBV14 with TRBJ1-2; D is undetermined. Germline V gene data show CDR1 as SGHDN and CDR2 as FVKESK. The CDR3 is 14 residues long. Trimming pared 2 bases from V and 14 bases from J, leaving 21 bases between. The CDR3, as DNA: TGTGCCAGCAGCCAACATGGGCAGCCAGCGGCTATGACCTTC. It translates to CASSQHGQPAAMTF.

This clone has a handful of counts. This chain joins TRBV5-4 and TRBJ2-6; tentative D call: TRBD1 (5 bases). The CDR3 consists of 17 residues. V shed 0 bases and J shed 2 bases, with 12 bases lying between them. Looked up from germline, CDR1 is SGHNT and CDR2 is YYREEE (reference sequence). CDR3: CASSLGRVEAGANVLTF. The CDR3 coding sequence is TGTGCCAGCAGCTTGGGCAGGGTGGAAGCTGGGGCCAACGTCCTGACTTTC.

V and J are TRBV15 and TRBJ1-3; a weak D match, TRBD1 (5 bases). The V gene's germline CDR1 is LNHNV and CDR2 YYDKDF (reference sequence). Trimming took off 0 bases at V and 2 bases at J, with 8 bases between the two ends. The CDR3 runs to 15 residues. Here the CDR3 reads CATSRDQGTGNTIYF. In nucleotides, the CDR3 is TGTGCCACCAGCAGAGATCAGGGAACTGGAAACACCATATATTTT. The full variable domain, rest sourced from reference TRBV15 and TRBJ1-3, is DAMVIQNPRYQVTQFGKPVTLSCSQTLNHNVMYWYQQKSSQAPKLLFHYYDKDFNNEADTPDNFQSRRPNTSFCFLDIRSPGLGDTAMYLCATSRDQGTGNTIYFGEGSWLTVV.

V gene TRBV20-1 combines with J gene TRBJ2-3; 7 positions match TRBD1. This CDR3 spans 11 amino acids. V shed 8 bases and J 6 bases; nucleotides not matched to a gene: 5. CDR1 and CDR2 (germline): DFQATT, SNEGSKA (reference sequence). CDR3 DNA sequence: TGCAGTACAGACAGGGTGGATACGCAGTATTTT. Its protein is CSTDRVDTQYF.

The chain joins TRBV6-1 to TRBJ2-2, with D possibly TRBD1 on 6 matching bases. Germline lookup yields CDR1 MNHNS and CDR2 SASEGT. This CDR3 region has 14 residues. Trimming took 3 bases from V and 5 from J, leaving 10 bases between them. CDR3 nucleotide sequence: TGTGCCAGCAGTGACAAGCAGGGGACCGGGGAGCTGTTTTTT. It is translated as CASSDKQGTGELFF.

The J gene is TRBJ2-2, the V gene TRBV7-8; TRBD1 or TRBD2 may be the D gene (6 bases each). Trimming took off 5 bases at V and 7 bases at J, with 23 bases between the two ends. CDR1 and CDR2 from the germline V gene are SGHVS and FQNEAQ. The CDR3 runs to 17 residues. CDR3 nucleotides: TGTGCCAGCAGCCCCCTCGGAGGGGGAGCGAGAAGCGGGGAGCTGTTTTTT. Protein sequence: CASSPLGGGARSGELFF.

The chain recombines TRBV4-1 with TRBJ1-1, with 9 bases that match TRBD1. Germline CDR1 is MGHRA and CDR2 is YSYEKL. The junction had 5 bases not matched to a gene; V was cut back by 0 bases and J by 6 bases. The CDR3 extends over 15 amino acids. The CDR3 nucleotides read TGCGCCAGCAGCCAAGACCGGGACAGGGCGTCTGAAGCTTTCTTT. This codes for CASSQDRDRASEAFF.